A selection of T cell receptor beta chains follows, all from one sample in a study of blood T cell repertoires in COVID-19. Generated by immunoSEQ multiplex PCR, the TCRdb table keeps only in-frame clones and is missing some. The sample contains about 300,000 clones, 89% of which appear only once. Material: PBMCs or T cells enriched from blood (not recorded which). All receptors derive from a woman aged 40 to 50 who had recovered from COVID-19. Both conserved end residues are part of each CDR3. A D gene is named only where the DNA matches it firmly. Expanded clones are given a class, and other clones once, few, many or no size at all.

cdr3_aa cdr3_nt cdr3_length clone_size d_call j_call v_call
CASSPRAGGFYEQYF TGTGCCAGCAGCCCCCGTGCGGGAGGGTTCTACGAGCAGTACTTC 15 . TRBD2 TRBJ2-7 TRBV7-9
CASSHLARTRTGELFF TGTGCCAGCAGCCATCTAGCGCGAACGCGGACCGGGGAGCTGTTTTTT 16 . . TRBJ2-2 TRBV5-4
CASSEYFYEQYF TGTGCCAGCAGCGAGTACTTCTACGAGCAGTACTTC 12 once . TRBJ2-7 TRBV11-1
CATQGRVSEAFF TGTGCCACCCAGGGCAGGGTGAGTGAAGCTTTCTTT 12 . . TRBJ1-1 TRBV10-3
CASSTYPGQSNEKLFF TGTGCCAGTAGTACCTACCCGGGACAGTCGAATGAAAAACTGTTTTTT 16 . TRBD1 TRBJ1-4 TRBV19
CASSVGRGPNTDTQYF TGTGCCAGCAGCGTAGGTCGCGGGCCCAACACAGATACGCAGTATTTT 16 . . TRBJ2-3 TRBV9
CASSQSVGISLNTGELFF TGCGCCAGCAGTCAATCGGTTGGTATTAGCTTAAACACCGGGGAGCTGTTTTTT 18 . . TRBJ2-2 TRBV23-1
CASSQGGSQETQYF TGCGCCAGCAGCCAAGGTGGCAGTCAAGAGACCCAGTACTTC 14 . . TRBJ2-5 TRBV4-1
CASSLSRASWEFF TGTGCCAGCAGTTTATCGCGGGCTAGCTGGGAGTTCTTC 13 . . TRBJ2-1 TRBV27
CASSSPDRGDIGQYF TGTGCCAGCAGCTCACCGGACAGGGGGGACATCGGGCAGTACTTC 15 . TRBD1 TRBJ2-7 TRBV5-5
CASNLKGNYGYTF TGTGCCAGCAATCTCAAGGGGAACTATGGCTACACCTTC 13 . . TRBJ1-2 TRBV19
CASSDARGGNDGDTQYF TGTGCCAGCAGCGATGCGCGGGGGGGAAACGACGGAGATACGCAGTATTTT 17 . TRBD2 TRBJ2-3 TRBV11-3
CASSRSRTGFNSPLHF TGCGCCAGCAGCCGGTCGCGAACAGGGTTTAATTCACCCCTCCACTTT 16 . . TRBJ1-6 TRBV4-3
CASSPLWQGYEQYF TGTGCCAGCAGCCCCCTGTGGCAGGGCTACGAGCAGTACTTC 14 . . TRBJ2-7 TRBV14
CASSEGGGYSPLHF TGTGCCAGCAGTGAAGGGGGAGGATATTCACCCCTCCACTTT 14 . . TRBJ1-6 TRBV2
CASLPGTGGNTIYF TGTGCCAGTCTCCCCGGGACAGGAGGAAACACCATATATTTT 14 . TRBD1 TRBJ1-3 TRBV18
CASSVNPGQGAIQYF TGTGCCAGCAGCGTAAATCCGGGACAGGGGGCGATCCAGTACTTC 15 . TRBD1 TRBJ2-5 TRBV7-3
CASSLDRGGNGYTF TGTGCCAGCAGCTTGGACAGGGGCGGAAATGGCTACACCTTC 14 . TRBD1 TRBJ1-2 TRBV11-2
CASSEHGPGANVLTF TGTGCCAGCAGTGAACACGGTCCTGGGGCCAACGTCCTGACTTTC 15 . . TRBJ2-6 TRBV2
CASSRRSLAGGDYNEQFF TGTGCCAGCAGCCGCAGGTCTCTAGCGGGGGGGGATTACAATGAGCAGTTCTTC 18 . TRBD2 TRBJ2-1 TRBV3-1/TRBV3-2
CASSPRTSGSWETQYF TGTGCCAGCTCACCTCGGACTAGCGGGAGCTGGGAGACCCAGTACTTC 16 . TRBD2 TRBJ2-5 TRBV18
CASSFLTGMNTEAFF TGTGCCAGCAGCTTCCTGACAGGGATGAACACTGAAGCTTTCTTT 15 . TRBD1 TRBJ1-1 TRBV7-8
CASRRHLSSYNEQFF TGTGCCAGCAGGCGGCACCTTAGCTCCTACAATGAGCAGTTCTTC 15 few . TRBJ2-1 TRBV11-2
CASSLDLGGTEAFF TGTGCCAGCAGCTTAGATCTGGGGGGCACTGAAGCTTTCTTT 14 once . TRBJ1-1 TRBV7-8
CAISAGGEAFF TGTGCCATCAGTGCCGGAGGGGAAGCTTTCTTT 11 . . TRBJ1-1 TRBV10-3
CASSLYRGNTEAFF TGCGCCAGCAGCTTGTACAGGGGGAACACTGAAGCTTTCTTT 14 . TRBD1 TRBJ1-1 TRBV5-1
CASAVQRGGPYEQYF TGTGCCAGTGCAGTTCAGCGGGGGGGACCCTACGAGCAGTACTTC 15 . TRBD2 TRBJ2-7 TRBV27
CASSQEDSAYEQYF TGTGCCAGCAGCCAGGAAGACAGTGCCTACGAGCAGTACTTC 14 . . TRBJ2-7 TRBV7-9
CASSGAGARETQYF TGTGCCAGCAGTGGGGCGGGGGCCCGTGAGACCCAGTACTTC 14 . . TRBJ2-5 TRBV19
CASSQEGLAGARGANVLTF TGCGCCAGCAGCCAAGAGGGACTAGCGGGAGCTCGTGGGGCCAACGTCCTGACTTTC 19 . TRBD2 TRBJ2-6 TRBV4-1
CASRLSGSGGELFF TGTGCCAGCAGGCTAAGTGGCTCGGGCGGGGAGCTGTTTTTT 14 . . TRBJ2-2 TRBV6-5
CASSYSQREGRKTQYF TGTGCCAGCAGTTACTCCCAGCGGGAGGGCCGGAAGACCCAGTACTTC 16 . TRBD2 TRBJ2-5 TRBV6-2/TRBV6-3
CASSPKLGGGTGELFF TGTGCCAGCAGCCCCAAGCTAGGGGGGGGTACCGGGGAGCTGTTTTTT 16 . . TRBJ2-2 TRBV5-4
CASSIDRGGNGYTF TGTGCCAGTAGTATAGACAGGGGTGGAAATGGCTACACCTTC 14 . . TRBJ1-2 TRBV19
CASSLASASRLYGYTF TGTGCCAGCAGCTTGGCGTCTGCGAGCAGGCTATATGGCTACACCTTC 16 . . TRBJ1-2 TRBV5-4
CASSLGDRATDTQYF TGTGCCAGCAGCTTGGGGGACAGGGCCACAGATACGCAGTATTTT 15 once TRBD1 TRBJ2-3 TRBV5-5
CASSLRGLAGADEQFF TGCGCCAGCAGCTTGCGGGGTCTAGCGGGAGCCGATGAGCAGTTCTTC 16 . TRBD2 TRBJ2-1 TRBV5-1
CASSLIAGAGANVLTF TGTGCCAGCAGCTTAATTGCCGGGGCTGGGGCCAACGTCCTGACTTTC 16 . . TRBJ2-6 TRBV7-3
CASSQGSQNYGYTF TGTGCCAGCAGCCAAGGGTCACAGAACTATGGCTACACCTTC 14 . . TRBJ1-2 TRBV3-1/TRBV3-2
CASSASSGTPYGF TGTGCCAGCAGCGCATCATCCGGGACACCTTACGGATTT 13 . . TRBJ2-3 TRBV5-5
CASSINPTSGRATKFF TGTGCCAGTAGTATAAACCCGACTAGCGGGAGGGCTACCAAGTTCTTC 16 . TRBD2 TRBJ2-1 TRBV19
CASSSIGQGRTDTQYF TGTGCCAGCAGCTCGATCGGACAGGGGCGCACAGATACGCAGTATTTT 16 once TRBD1 TRBJ2-3 TRBV5-4
CASSSPGTGEAFF TGTGCCAGCAGCTCCCCCGGGACAGGGGAAGCTTTCTTT 13 . TRBD1 TRBJ1-1 TRBV7-9
CASSRRGYGYTF TGTGCCAGCTCGCGACGAGGGTATGGCTACACCTTC 12 . . TRBJ1-2 TRBV27
CASSPTIFDYGYTF TGTGCCAGCAGCCCGACAATTTTTGACTATGGCTACACCTTC 14 . . TRBJ1-2 TRBV5-5
CASSLLGADTQYF TGTGCCAGCAGTCTACTCGGGGCAGATACGCAGTATTTT 13 once . TRBJ2-3 TRBV27
CASSGGPTGSGTDTQYF TGTGCCAGCAGTGGGGGGCCGACAGGGTCTGGCACAGATACGCAGTATTTT 17 . . TRBJ2-3 TRBV27
CASSLISGRLGEQYF TGTGCCAGTAGTTTGATTAGCGGGAGATTGGGCGAGCAGTACTTC 15 . TRBD2 TRBJ2-7 TRBV19
CASSQDRGGGLLYSYEQYF TGTGCCAGCAGCCAAGATCGGGGGGGTGGGCTCCTTTATTCCTACGAGCAGTACTTC 19 . TRBD2 TRBJ2-7 TRBV3-1/TRBV3-2
CASSHGGQHTF TGTGCCAGCAGTCACGGGGGACAGCACACCTTC 11 . TRBD1 TRBJ1-2 TRBV6-5
CASSTRGGNTIYF TGTGCCAGCAGCACCCGAGGGGGAAACACCATATATTTT 13 once . TRBJ1-3 TRBV11-3
CAISEGTGPVGTQYF TGTGCCATCAGTGAAGGGACAGGGCCGGTAGGGACCCAGTACTTC 15 . TRBD1 TRBJ2-5 TRBV10-3
CASSSEGPLTNGYTF TGTGCCAGCAGCTCAGAGGGCCCCTTGACGAATGGCTACACCTTC 15 . . TRBJ1-2 TRBV11-1
CASSLTGSHEQYF TGTGCCAGCAGCTTGACAGGGAGCCACGAGCAGTACTTC 13 . . TRBJ2-7 TRBV5-5
CASSQGQTPYNEQFF TGTGCCAGCAGCCAGGGACAGACTCCCTACAATGAGCAGTTCTTC 15 . TRBD1 TRBJ2-1 TRBV7-9
CASSPWTGKGSPLHF TGCGCCAGCAGCCCCTGGACAGGGAAGGGTTCACCCCTCCACTTT 15 . TRBD1 TRBJ1-6 TRBV5-1